The source of this TCR beta chain is a study of T cells in tuberculosis. Across the whole study: A South African cohort included IGRA-negative adolescents, latently infected IGRA-positive adolescents and adults with active tuberculosis. The study, taken as a whole, reports: Smaller distances to GMM-specific TCRs suggested their expansion in active tuberculosis. The TCR-beta difference was not significant; alpha differences partly reflected length.

The germline V gene encodes CDR1 SGHDT and CDR2 YYEEEE. The CDR3 has 12 residues. Trimming removed 3 bases from V and 4 bases from J, with 5 bases in between. This clone was observed a handful of times. Its antigen is unknown. Profiling relied on immunoSEQ multiplex PCR, and the TCRdb table lists in-frame clones only, not all of them. The repertoire includes 37,000 or so clones, 90% to 95% of them detected once, and around 10% sits in the top ten. Latent tuberculosis screening used tuberculin skin test and IGRA at entry. This TCR came from a donor aged 10-35 years with latent tuberculosis or without tuberculosis infection. Some clones in this sample may be carry-over from other donors' samples. The chain has TRBV5-6 and TRBJ1-5; D not certain. What was sequenced was PBMCs. In DNA form, the CDR3 reads TGTGCCAGCAGCTCTCTTAATCAGCCCCAGCATTTT. This gives the protein CASSSLNQPQHF.